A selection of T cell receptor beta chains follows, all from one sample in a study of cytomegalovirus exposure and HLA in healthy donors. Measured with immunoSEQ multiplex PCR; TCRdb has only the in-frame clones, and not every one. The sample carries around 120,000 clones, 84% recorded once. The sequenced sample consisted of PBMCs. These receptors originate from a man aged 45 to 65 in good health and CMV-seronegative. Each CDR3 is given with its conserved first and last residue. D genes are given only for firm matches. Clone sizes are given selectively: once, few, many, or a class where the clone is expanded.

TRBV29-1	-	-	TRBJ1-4	TGCAGCGTCAAGGGGGGGGGCGGCTATGAAAAACTGTTTTTT	CSVKGGGGYEKLFF
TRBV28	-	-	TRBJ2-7	TGTGCCAGCAGTTTTGGTCCGGGAGACTCCTACGAGCAGTACTTC	CASSFGPGDSYEQYF
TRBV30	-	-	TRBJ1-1	TGTGCCTGGACGGGTCCTGAAGCTTTCTTT	CAWTGPEAFF
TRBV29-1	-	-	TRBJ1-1	TGCAGCGTGAGGGAGGAGAACACTGAAGCTTTCTTT	CSVREENTEAFF
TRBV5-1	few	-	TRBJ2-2	TGCGCCAGCAGTCCGGGGAACACCGGGGAGCTGTTTTTT	CASSPGNTGELFF
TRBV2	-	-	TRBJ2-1	TGTGCCAGCAGTGGGTACTTACTTATCCATGAGCAGTTCTTC	CASSGYLLIHEQFF
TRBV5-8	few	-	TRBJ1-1	TGTGCCAGCAGCGCCCTACTGAACACTGAAGCTTTCTTT	CASSALLNTEAFF
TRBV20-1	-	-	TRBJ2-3	TGCAGTGCCCTATCAGGTACGCAGTATTTT	CSALSGTQYF
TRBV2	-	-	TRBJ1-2	TGTGCCAGCACCTCTCGGGACACCAACTATGGCTACACCTTC	CASTSRDTNYGYTF
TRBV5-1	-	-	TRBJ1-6	TGCGCCAGCAGCTTGGTTGGGGCCGCGGGGACTTTTTCACCCCTCCACTTT	CASSLVGAAGTFSPLHF
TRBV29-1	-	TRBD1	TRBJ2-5	TGCAGCGTTCGACAGGGGAATAGGGAGACCCAGTACTTC	CSVRQGNRETQYF
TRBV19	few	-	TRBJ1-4	TGTGCCAGTCGGACAGCAACTAATGAAAAACTGTTTTTT	CASRTATNEKLFF
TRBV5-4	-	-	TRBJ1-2	TGTGCCAGCAGCTTGGGTTGGGGGGGCCGGGTAGATGGCTACACCTTC	CASSLGWGGRVDGYTF
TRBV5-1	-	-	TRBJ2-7	TGCGCCAGCAGCTTGGTTCCGACAGAAACATTCTCCTACGAGCAGTACTTC	CASSLVPTETFSYEQYF
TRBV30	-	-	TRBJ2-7	TGTGCCTGGAGTGTCGGGGGCTCCTACGAGCAGTACTTC	CAWSVGGSYEQYF
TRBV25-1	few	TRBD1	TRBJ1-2	TGTGCCAGCAGCCCACAGGGGCGGGAGGTCTTCTTC	CASSPQGREVFF
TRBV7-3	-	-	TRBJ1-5	TGTGCCAGCAGCTTAACGACGGCAGGGCCCTCCAATCAGCCCCAGCATTTT	CASSLTTAGPSNQPQHF
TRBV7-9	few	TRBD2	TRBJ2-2	TGTGCCAGCCCTAGCGGGGGGGCCAACACCGGGGAGCTGTTTTTT	CASPSGGANTGELFF
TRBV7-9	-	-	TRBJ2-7	TGTGCCAGCAGCTTACGGGGGATCGACGAGCAGTACTTC	CASSLRGIDEQYF
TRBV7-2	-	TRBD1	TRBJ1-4	TGTGCCAGCAGCGTCAGACAGGGGGCGGAAAAACTGTTTTTT	CASSVRQGAEKLFF
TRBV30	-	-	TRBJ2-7	TGTGCCTGGACCCGGGGTGGGGTCGAGCAGTACTTC	CAWTRGGVEQYF
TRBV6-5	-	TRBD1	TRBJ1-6	TGTGCCAGCAGCCCGGACAGGGGAGAACCCCTCCACTTT	CASSPDRGEPLHF
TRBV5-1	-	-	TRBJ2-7	TGCGCCAGCAGCTTCGTGGGCCGAGGGCTCTCCTACGAGCAGTACTTC	CASSFVGRGLSYEQYF
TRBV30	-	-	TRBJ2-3	TGTGCCTGGAGTGTAAGGTGGGGCAGGGTCACAGATACGCAGTATTTT	CAWSVRWGRVTDTQYF
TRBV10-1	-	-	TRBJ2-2	TGCGCCAGCAGTGCCTACGGACAGCTTAACACCGGGGAGCTGTTTTTT	CASSAYGQLNTGELFF
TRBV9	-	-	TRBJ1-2	TGTGCCAGCAGCGTAGGAAGGGGCCTCTATGGCTACACCTTC	CASSVGRGLYGYTF
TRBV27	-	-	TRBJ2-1	TGTGCCAGCAGTTTATACAGCACCTCCTACAATGAGCAGTTCTTC	CASSLYSTSYNEQFF
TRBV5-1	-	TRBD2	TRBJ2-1	TGCGCCAGCAGCTTGGTTCTAGCGGGGGACAATGAGCAGTTCTTC	CASSLVLAGDNEQFF
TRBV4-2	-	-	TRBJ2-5	TGTGCCAGCAGCCAAGACTGGGCTACACAAGAGACCCAGTACTTC	CASSQDWATQETQYF
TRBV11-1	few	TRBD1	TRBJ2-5	TGTGCCAGCAGCCCCCGGGACAGGGGCCAAGAGACCCAGTACTTC	CASSPRDRGQETQYF
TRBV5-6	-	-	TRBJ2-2	TGTGCCAGCAGCTTGGGGGCAGATAACACCGGGGAGCTGTTTTTT	CASSLGADNTGELFF
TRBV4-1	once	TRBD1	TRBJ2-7	TGCGCCAGCAGCCAAGTAGGACAGGGGGCCTACGAGCAGTACTTC	CASSQVGQGAYEQYF
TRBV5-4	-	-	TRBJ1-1	TGTGCCAGCAGCTTGGGAGTCCCCGGGTTCGTCGGAGCTTTCTTT	CASSLGVPGFVGAFF
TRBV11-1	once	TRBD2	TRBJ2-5	TGTGCCAGCAGCTTACTAGCGGGGGGTGAGACCCAGTACTTC	CASSLLAGGETQYF
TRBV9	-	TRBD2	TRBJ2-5	TGTGCCAGCAGCCCGGAGGGACTAGCGGGGCAAGAGACCCAGTACTTC	CASSPEGLAGQETQYF
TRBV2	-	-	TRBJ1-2	TGTGCCAGCAGTGAAGCCTCAAGGGGTAGCTATGGCTACACCTTC	CASSEASRGSYGYTF
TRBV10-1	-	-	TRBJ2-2	TGCGCCAGCTCAAAGAACAGGGATGGGCCCGGGGAGCTGTTTTTT	CASSKNRDGPGELFF
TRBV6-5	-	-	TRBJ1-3	TGTGCCAGCTCCTCGATCCCAGGTGCCAACACCATATATTTT	CASSSIPGANTIYF
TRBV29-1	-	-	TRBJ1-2	TGCAGCGTTCCCCTGACAGGACCGGTAGACGTTGGCTACACCTTC	CSVPLTGPVDVGYTF
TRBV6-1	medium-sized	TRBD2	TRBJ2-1	TGTGCCAGCATCAAAAGGACGGGGGGGCTTAATGAGCAGTTCTTC	CASIKRTGGLNEQFF
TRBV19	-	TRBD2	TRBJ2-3	TGTGCCAGTAGTATAGATGGCCTAGCGGGGGGGTTTGGCACAGATACGCAGTATTTT	CASSIDGLAGGFGTDTQYF
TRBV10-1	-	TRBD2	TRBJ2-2	TGCGCCAGCAGTGAGATGGGAGGGCGGGAGCTGTTTTTT	CASSEMGGRELFF
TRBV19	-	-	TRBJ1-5	TGTGCCAGTAGTATCCGCGATCAGCCCCAGCATTTT	CASSIRDQPQHF
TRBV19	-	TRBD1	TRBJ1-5	TGTGCCAGTGTTGGCTGGGACAGGGATAGCAATCAGCCCCAGCATTTT	CASVGWDRDSNQPQHF
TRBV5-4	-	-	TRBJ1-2	TGTGCCAGCAGCCACCGGAGAGAAACTAACTATGGCTACACCTTC	CASSHRRETNYGYTF
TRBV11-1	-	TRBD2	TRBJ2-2	TGTGCCAGCAGCGGCGGGGGGACGAACACCGGGGAGCTGTTTTTT	CASSGGGTNTGELFF
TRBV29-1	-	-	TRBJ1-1	TGCAGCGTCTCCTGGGGCGACACTGAAGCTTTCTTT	CSVSWGDTEAFF
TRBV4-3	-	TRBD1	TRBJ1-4	TGCGCCAGCAGCCAAGACCCGGGACAGGTAGATGAAAAACTGTTTTTT	CASSQDPGQVDEKLFF
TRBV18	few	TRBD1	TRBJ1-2	TGTGCCAGCTGCGAACAGGGGGCCTATGGCTACACCTTC	CASCEQGAYGYTF
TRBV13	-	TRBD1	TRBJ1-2	TGTGCCAGCAGCTTAGGAGGGGGGGGAACCGGGACAGGGAGCGGCTACACCTTC	CASSLGGGGTGTGSGYTF